The 20 T cell receptor beta chains below all came from one sample that was sequenced in a study of spatial heterogeneity in lung cancer. Time point specified: sample taken at primary tumor resection. In TCRdb, the 5' RACE reads were re-called with MiXCR into one record per CDR3 protein. The data hold about 22,000 distinct CDR3 sequences, with approximately 5.8% observed a single time. The specimen was PBMCs, collected at surgery. These receptors all come from a male donor with early-stage non-small cell lung cancer.

In this sample, this clonotype turned up a few times. The chain uses TRBV10-3 and TRBJ1-2; D might be TRBD1 (5 bases). Germline V CDR1 and CDR2: ENHRY, SYGVKD. The CDR3 consists of 15 residues. V was shortened by 0 bases and J by 6 bases, with 14 bases between the two germline ends. CDR3 amino acids: CAISESSGWADGYTF. The CDR3 DNA sequence: TGTGCCATCAGTGAGTCATCAGGGTGGGCTGATGGCTACACCTTC.

This sequence joins TRBV2 and TRBJ2-2; no firm D call. Trimming cost V 6 bases and J 7 bases, with 18 bases left between them. Germline loops: CDR1 SNHLY, CDR2 FYNNEI. The CDR3 contains 15 residues. CDR3 in DNA: TGTGCCAGCAGGTTCAGGAGCCCCTCGGACGGGGAGCTGTTTTTT. This encodes CASRFRSPSDGELFF.

This clonotype was detected ten times or more. The gene calls are TRBV27 and TRBJ2-4, with TRBD1 as a possible D gene (5 bases). The V end lost 2 bases, the J end lost 7 bases, and 12 bases lay between the germline ends. Germline V gene data show CDR1 as MNHEY and CDR2 as SMNVEV (reference sequence). This CDR3 has 14 amino acids. CDR3 nucleotides: TGTGCCAGCAGTTTACGGCAGGGCTGGAACATTCAGTACTTC. Its protein is CASSLRQGWNIQYF.

This clonotype was seen at least ten times. The V and J genes are TRBV4-3 and TRBJ2-2; D not certain. V lost 0 bases to trimming and J lost 2 bases, with 10 bases between them. This CDR3 has 16 residues. Looked up from germline, CDR1 is LGHNA and CDR2 is YSLEER. CDR3 DNA sequence: TGCGCCAGCAGCCAAGAGTTTAACCGTAACACCGGGGAGCTGTTTTTT. This encodes CASSQEFNRNTGELFF.

The table lists this clonotype with many counts. The DNA of the CDR3 is TGCAGTGCTGAAAGGACAAGTGCGAACACCGGGGAGCTGTTTTTT. It codes for CSAERTSANTGELFF. The rearrangement links TRBV20-1 to TRBJ2-2; TRBD1 is a possible D gene (5 bases). Looked up from germline, CDR1 is DFQATT and CDR2 is SNEGSKA (reference sequence). Trimming left V 5 bases short and J 0 bases short, with 13 bases between. The CDR3 is 15 residues long.

J is TRBJ2-7 and V is TRBV5-1; TRBD1 matches 7 bases. Germline V gives CDR1 SGHRS, CDR2 YFSETQ. The CDR3 is 13 amino acids. The V gene end was trimmed by 6 bases and the J gene end by 2 bases; junction bases not matched to a gene: 5. The CDR3 DNA sequence: TGCGCCAGCAACCGGGACAGCACCTACGAGCAGTACTTC. This translates into CASNRDSTYEQYF.

This clonotype was seen ten or more times. The V gene is TRBV28, the J gene TRBJ1-5; D gene unclear. CDR3 length: 15 residues. Trimming removed 5 bases from V and 0 bases from J, with 11 bases in between. From germline, CDR1 is MDHEN and CDR2 SYDVKM. CDR3 sequence (DNA): TGTGCCAGCAGTGGACCTGACAATAGCAATCAGCCCCAGCATTTT. It specifies CASSGPDNSNQPQHF.

There are many counts of this clonotype. V usage is TRBV5-1 and J usage is TRBJ2-5, with TRBD1 matching 7 bases. V lost 4 bases to trimming and J lost 5 bases; unmatched junction nucleotides: 2. The germline V gene encodes CDR1 SGHRS and CDR2 YFSETQ. The CDR3 contains 12 residues. The CDR3 region has the DNA TGCGCCAGCAGCGTCAGGGGGGAGACCCAGTACTTC. The encoded protein is CASSVRGETQYF.

The genes are TRBV19 and TRBJ1-4, with 7 bases matching TRBD1. The germline CDR1 and CDR2 sequences are LNHDA and SQIVND (reference sequence). Unmatched junction bases numbered 5, after V lost 5 bases and J lost 5 bases. CDR3 length equals 14 residues. The DNA for the CDR3 is TGTGCCAGTAGTGGGACAGACTACAATGAAAAACTGTTTTTT. Translation gives CASSGTDYNEKLFF.

Points on this clonotype: This may arise from a read error, as a much more abundant clone is one base away. The chain couples TRBV5-8 to TRBJ2-7; weak D call: TRBD2 (6 bases). Per germline, CDR1 SGHTS and CDR2 YDEGEE. The CDR3 runs to 15 residues. This CDR3 reads CPSSLAGTSSYEQYF. The CDR3 coding sequence is TGTCCCAGCAGCTTGGCCGGGACTTCATCCTACGAGCAGTACTTC.

The sample holds many counts of this clonotype. The genes are TRBV6-5 and TRBJ2-7; a weak D match, TRBD1 (6 bases). Germline-derived CDR1 and CDR2 are MNHEY and SVGAGI. This CDR3 has 14 amino acids. The V end was cut by 2 bases, the J end by 1 base, with 9 bases between. Written as DNA, the CDR3 is TGTGCCAGCAGTTACGGGGGCATTTCCTACGAGCAGTACTTC. It translates to CASSYGGISYEQYF.

In its sample, this clonotype was seen many times. The chain couples TRBV27 to TRBJ2-5, with D perhaps matching TRBD1 or TRBD2 (5 bases each). The CDR3 runs to 15 residues. The germline V gene has CDR1 MNHEY and CDR2 SMNVEV (reference sequence). V lost 5 bases, J lost 5 bases, and 18 bases lay in between. The CDR3: CASSRRRGREETQYF. Written as DNA, the CDR3 is TGTGCCAGCAGTCGGAGAAGGGGCAGGGAGGAGACCCAGTACTTC.

This clonotype was recorded at least ten times. The V and J genes are TRBV29-1 and TRBJ2-1; a weak D match, TRBD2 (6 bases). V lost 6 bases and J 7 bases, leaving 19 bases between the germline ends. Germline V gene lookup returns CDR1 SQVTM and CDR2 ANQGSEA. The CDR3 sequence is 14 residues long. This chain's CDR3 is CSVRPPGGGNEQFF. The CDR3 nucleotides are TGCAGCGTCAGACCTCCTGGGGGAGGAAATGAGCAGTTCTTC.

This clonotype was found many times. The rearrangement joins TRBV7-9 to TRBJ2-7; D is tentatively TRBD1 or TRBD2 (6 bases each). Trimming removed 0 bases at V and 5 bases at J, with 11 bases between. The length of the CDR3 is 14 residues. The V gene's germline CDR1 is SEHNR and CDR2 FQNEAQ (reference sequence). The CDR3 DNA reads as TGTGCCAGCAGCTTAGCGGGGGGCGCGGACGAGCAGTACTTC. This codes for CASSLAGGADEQYF. The full variable domain, completed using reference TRBV7-9 and TRBJ2-7, is DTGVSQNPRHKITKRGQNVTFRCDPISEHNRLYWYRQTLGQGPEFLTYFQNEAQLEKSRLLSDRFSAERPKGSFSTLEIQRTEQGDSAMYLCASSLAGGADEQYFGPGTRLTVT.

This clonotype was observed many times. The rearrangement links TRBV24-1 to TRBJ1-5; 8 bases match TRBD1. Looked up from germline, CDR1 is KGHDR and CDR2 is SFDVKD. V lost 6 bases and J lost 2; bases outside the gene matches: 5. This CDR3 is 15 amino acids long. The chain's CDR3 is CATSRSGGGNQPQHF. The DNA of the CDR3 is TGTGCCACCAGTCGTTCAGGGGGCGGCAATCAGCCCCAGCATTTT.

This clonotype was detected many times. The chain couples TRBV6-6 to TRBJ2-2; 9 positions agree with TRBD1. After removal of 4 bases from V and 3 bases from J, the junction contained 3 bases not matched to a gene. Germline loops: CDR1 MNHNY, CDR2 SVGAGI (reference sequence). This CDR3 is built from 15 residues. CDR3 sequence (DNA): TGTGCCAGCAGTTCCCGGGACAGGGACACCGGGGAGCTGTTTTTT. Its translation is CASSSRDRDTGELFF.

This clonotype was seen many times. This chain links TRBV2 with TRBJ1-1; D may be TRBD1 (6 bases). This CDR3 spans 16 amino acids. The V end lost 8 bases, the J end lost 1 base, and 20 bases lay between the germline ends. Germline V gene lookup returns CDR1 SNHLY and CDR2 FYNNEI. CDR3 amino acids: CASSFHRVGTNTEAFF. In DNA form, the CDR3 reads TGTGCCAGCTCATTCCACAGGGTCGGGACGAACACTGAAGCTTTCTTT.

Many counts were recorded for this clonotype. The chain is built from TRBV20-1 and TRBJ1-2; D remains ambiguous. The V gene's germline CDR1 is DFQATT and CDR2 SNEGSKA (reference sequence). The CDR3 length is 15 residues. Trimming took 0 bases from V and 2 from J, leaving 13 bases between them. The CDR3 is CSARDPRESNYGYTF. For the CDR3, the DNA is TGCAGTGCTAGAGATCCCCGGGAATCGAACTATGGCTACACCTTC.

This clonotype was detected ten times or more. The chain links TRBV28 to TRBJ2-1; 10 bases match TRBD1. Germline V gives CDR1 MDHEN, CDR2 SYDVKM. V was clipped by 3 bases and J by 8 bases; unmatched bases: 4. The CDR3 contains 14 residues. CDR3 protein: CASSLGGQGYEQFF. CDR3 DNA sequence: TGTGCCAGCAGTTTGGGGGGACAGGGGTATGAGCAGTTCTTC.

The V call is TRBV25-1, the J call TRBJ1-2; the match to TRBD1 covers 8 bases. CDR1 is MGHDK and CDR2 is SYGVNS in the germline V gene. Germline trimming cut 8 bases from V and 2 bases from J; bases unmatched to any gene: 7. The CDR3 is made up of 14 amino acids. The CDR3, as DNA: TGTGCCAGCCAAAGGACAGGGATGAACTATGGCTACACCTTC. Protein product: CASQRTGMNYGYTF.